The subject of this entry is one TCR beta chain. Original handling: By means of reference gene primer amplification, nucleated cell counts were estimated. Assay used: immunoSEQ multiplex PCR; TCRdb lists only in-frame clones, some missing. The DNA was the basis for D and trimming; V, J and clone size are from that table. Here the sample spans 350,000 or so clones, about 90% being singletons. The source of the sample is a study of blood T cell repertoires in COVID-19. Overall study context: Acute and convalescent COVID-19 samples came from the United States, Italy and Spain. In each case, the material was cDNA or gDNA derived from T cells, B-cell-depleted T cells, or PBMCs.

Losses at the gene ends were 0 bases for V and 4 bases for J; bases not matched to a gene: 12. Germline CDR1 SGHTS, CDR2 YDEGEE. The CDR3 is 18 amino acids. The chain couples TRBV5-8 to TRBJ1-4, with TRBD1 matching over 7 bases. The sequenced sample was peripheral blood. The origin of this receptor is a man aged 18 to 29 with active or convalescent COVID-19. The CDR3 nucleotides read TGTGCCAGCAGCTTGGCCGTGATCCTCGGGGACAGTAATGAAAAACTGTTTTTT. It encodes CASSLAVILGDSNEKLFF.